What follows are 32 T cell receptor beta chains derived from one specimen sequenced in a study of T cell responses to AZD1222 COVID-19 vaccine. Sequenced by immunoSEQ multiplex PCR; TCRdb stores in-frame clones only, minus some. Counted here are some 150,000 clones, 80% to 90% occurring once; the ten biggest clones make up 5.5% to 7%. Specimen: peripheral blood, collected after recovery from COVID-19. All receptors come from an adult who had recovered from COVID-19.

The V gene is TRBV27, the J gene TRBJ2-3; 8 nucleotides match TRBD2. Germline lookup yields CDR1 MNHEY and CDR2 SMNVEV (reference sequence). The CDR3 runs to 13 residues. V lost 6 bases to trimming and J lost 11 bases; unmatched junction nucleotides: 10. Here the CDR3 reads CASRDSGNVGQYF. The CDR3 coding sequence is TGTGCCAGCAGAGATAGCGGGAACGTAGGGCAGTATTTT.

The rearrangement links TRBV5-4 to TRBJ2-3, with TRBD1 as a possible D gene (5 bases). V dropped 4 bases and J dropped 5 bases, with 17 bases sitting between them. Germline V gives CDR1 SGHNT, CDR2 YYREEE (reference sequence). CDR3 size: 15 residues. The CDR3 is CASSPADSGLDTQYF. In nucleotides, the CDR3 is TGTGCCAGCAGCCCCGCCGACAGTGGGTTAGATACGCAGTATTTT.

J is TRBJ1-1 and V is TRBV28; D possibly corresponds to TRBD1 (6 bases). The V end was cut by 5 bases, the J end by 3 bases, with 16 bases between. This CDR3 region has 15 residues. Germline V gene lookup returns CDR1 MDHEN and CDR2 SYDVKM. DNA of the CDR3: TGTGCCAGCAGTCTCTACGGGGCAGGGGACACTGAAGCTTTCTTT. This gives the protein CASSLYGAGDTEAFF.

J is TRBJ2-2 and V is TRBV2, with 9 bases identical to TRBD1. The V gene's germline CDR1 is SNHLY and CDR2 FYNNEI. With 5 bases clipped from V and 0 bases from J, the junction kept 13 bases outside the gene matches. The CDR3 totals 19 residues. CDR3 DNA: TGTGCCAGCAGTTACCCGCTGGACAGGGGCGGGTCGAACACCGGGGAGCTGTTTTTT. This encodes CASSYPLDRGGSNTGELFF.

V and J are TRBV5-1 and TRBJ1-4; the D gene is possibly TRBD1 (5 bases). CDR1 is SGHRS, CDR2 YFSETQ, per germline. The CDR3 totals 15 residues. Trimming took off 4 bases at V and 3 bases at J, with 13 bases between the two ends. The CDR3 sequence: CASSRSRGANEKLFF. CDR3 coding DNA: TGCGCCAGCAGCCGGTCAAGGGGCGCTAATGAAAAACTGTTTTTT.

The chain carries TRBV4-3 and TRBJ1-4; D unclear. The CDR3 extends over 17 amino acids. V was pared by 1 base and J by 0 bases, with 12 bases between. Germline V CDR1 and CDR2: LGHNA, YSLEER. DNA for the CDR3: TGCGCCAGCAGCCAAGGGGAGTTTTTTTCAACTAATGAAAAACTGTTTTTT. It is translated as CASSQGEFFSTNEKLFF.

This clone showed up just a few times. This chain uses TRBV29-1 with TRBJ1-2, with TRBD1 identical over 10 bases. Germline lookup yields CDR1 SQVTM and CDR2 ANQGSEA. CDR3 length: 14 amino acids. V was pared by 4 bases and J by 5 bases, with 7 bases of the junction left unmatched. CDR3 in amino acids: CSVADRGPTYGYTF. In DNA form, the CDR3 reads TGCAGCGTTGCCGACAGGGGGCCCACTTATGGCTACACCTTC. Variable domain in full (rest from reference TRBV29-1 and TRBJ1-2): SAVISQKPSRDICQRGTSLTIQCQVDSQVTMMFWYRQQPGQSLTLIATANQGSEATYESGFVIDKFPISRPNLTFSTLTVSNMSPEDSSIYLCSVADRGPTYGYTFGSGTRLTVV.

CDR3 in DNA: TGTGCCAGCAGCCCCCTGGGGGGATCCGTCAATGAGCAGTTCTTC. As protein: CASSPLGGSVNEQFF. The V call is TRBV7-3, the J call TRBJ2-1, with D possibly matching TRBD2 (6 bases). CDR3 length: 15 residues. The germline V gene encodes CDR1 SGHTA and CDR2 FQGTGA. V was shortened by 5 bases and J by 6 bases, with 17 bases between the two germline ends.

There are a few counts of this clone. Written as DNA, the CDR3 is TGCGCCAGCAGCTCGGGACAGCCGAACCAAGAGACCCAGTACTTC. Its protein product is CASSSGQPNQETQYF. The V and J genes are TRBV5-1 and TRBJ2-5, with 7 bases fitting TRBD1. Trimming took 3 bases from V and 0 from J; bases not matched to a gene: 5. Germline CDR1 SGHRS, CDR2 YFSETQ. The CDR3 has 15 residues.

DNA of the CDR3: TGCGCCAGCAGCCCCCGGTTATTAGGGACATCCTATGGCTACACCTTC. Encoded protein: CASSPRLLGTSYGYTF. J is TRBJ1-2 and V is TRBV4-1, with D possibly being TRBD1 (6 bases). The CDR3 runs to 16 residues. CDR1 is MGHRA and CDR2 is YSYEKL in the germline V gene. With 4 bases removed from V and 4 bases from J, the gap between germline ends came to 19 bases.

CDR3 protein: CASSDDSSSYNEQFF. DNA for the CDR3: TGTGCCAGCAGCGATGACAGTAGCTCCTACAATGAGCAGTTCTTC. The V gene is TRBV5-4, the J gene TRBJ2-1, with D tentatively TRBD1 (5 bases). Looked up from germline, CDR1 is SGHNT and CDR2 is YYREEE (reference sequence). V gave up 4 bases and J gave up 0 bases, with 11 bases separating them. This CDR3 comprises 15 residues.

This sequence joins TRBV18 and TRBJ2-1; TRBD1 matches 12 bases. This CDR3 region has 15 residues. Germline-derived CDR1 and CDR2 are KGHSH and LQKENI. V shed 5 bases and J 6 bases; nucleotides not matched to a gene: 5. In DNA form, the CDR3 reads TGTGCCAGCTCATTGGGGACAGGGGGCTTCAATGAGCAGTTCTTC. Its translation: CASSLGTGGFNEQFF.

A single count supports this clone. The V call is TRBV10-3, the J call TRBJ2-5; the match to TRBD2 covers 7 bases. The ends lost 2 bases at V and 4 bases at J; junction bases unmatched: 7. CDR1 is ENHRY, CDR2 SYGVKD, per germline. The CDR3 is made up of 15 amino acids. As DNA, the CDR3 is TGTGCCATCAGTGAGCAGGGACCGGGGGGAGAGACCCAGTACTTC. As protein: CAISEQGPGGETQYF.

The table lists this clone with a count of one. The V gene is TRBV6-2 or TRBV6-3, the J gene TRBJ2-7; D is uncertain. The CDR3 spans 14 residues. Germline loops: CDR1 MNHEY, CDR2 SVGEGT. The ends were cut back, 5 bases at V and 2 bases at J, with 13 bases in the middle. The CDR3 is CASSPRIWTYEQYF. The CDR3 DNA reads as TGTGCCAGCAGTCCCAGGATCTGGACCTACGAGCAGTACTTC.

The V and J genes are TRBV7-2 and TRBJ1-1; unclear D gene. V lost 4 bases to trimming and J lost 4 bases, with 4 bases between them. The CDR3 is made up of 11 amino acids. CDR1 is SGHTA and CDR2 is FQGNSA in the germline V gene. The CDR3, as DNA: TGTGCCAGCAGCTCGGGCACTGAAGCTTTCTTT. Its translation: CASSSGTEAFF.

The count of this clone is one. V usage is TRBV6-5 and J usage is TRBJ1-6; D might be TRBD1 (5 bases). Trimming removed 6 bases at V and 8 bases at J, with 14 bases between. The CDR3 has 14 residues. Germline CDR1 reads MNHEY; CDR2 reads SVGAGI. The CDR3: CASSYGGIDSPLHF. CDR3 sequence (DNA): TGTGCCAGCAGCTACGGGGGTATTGATTCACCCCTCCACTTT.

The chain joins TRBV2 to TRBJ2-5, with 12 bases fitting TRBD2. The germline CDR1 and CDR2 sequences are SNHLY and FYNNEI. J lost 5 bases, V lost 5 bases, and 3 bases had no gene match. CDR3 length equals 14 residues. In nucleotides, the CDR3 is TGTGCCAGCAGTCCAGGGACTAGCGGGGAGACCCAGTACTTC. As protein: CASSPGTSGETQYF.

The genes are TRBV4-1 and TRBJ1-1; perhaps TRBD1 as D (5 bases). V was clipped by 0 bases and J by 4 bases, with 9 bases between them. The CDR3 runs to 14 residues. The germline V gene encodes CDR1 MGHRA and CDR2 YSYEKL. The CDR3 here is CASSQEAGITEAFF. The CDR3 region has the DNA TGCGCCAGCAGCCAAGAAGCAGGGATCACTGAAGCTTTCTTT.

This clone occurred a few times. Other DNA variants within this sample encode the same CDR3. The chain joins TRBV27 to TRBJ2-5, with 10 bases lining up with TRBD1. From germline, CDR1 is MNHEY and CDR2 SMNVEV (reference sequence). V lost 6 bases, J lost 4 bases, and 2 bases stayed unmatched. The CDR3 has 13 amino acids. The CDR3 loop is CASRRTGGETQYF. CDR3 nucleotide sequence: TGTGCCAGCAGGAGGACAGGGGGAGAGACCCAGTACTTC.

CDR3 region: CASGQLMNTEAFF. CDR3 coding DNA: TGTGCCAGCGGACAGCTTATGAACACTGAAGCTTTCTTT. The rearrangement uses TRBV6-5 and TRBJ1-1, with a weak D call TRBD1 (6 bases). V was trimmed by 8 bases and J by 0 bases, leaving 10 bases between them. The CDR3 consists of 13 residues. From germline, CDR1 is MNHEY and CDR2 SVGAGI.

In this sample, this clone turned up once. The rearrangement joins TRBV4-3 to TRBJ2-1, with 8 bases that match TRBD2. The CDR3 consists of 14 residues. From germline, CDR1 is LGHNA and CDR2 YSLEER. The ends lost 4 bases at V and 8 bases at J; junction bases unmatched: 7. CDR3 coding DNA: TGCGCCAGCAGCCGCTCGCGGGGGGAGGATGAGCAGTTCTTC. It codes for CASSRSRGEDEQFF.

The gene calls are TRBV6-5 and TRBJ1-1; possibly TRBD1 for D (6 bases). V lost 2 bases to trimming and J lost 2 bases, with 12 bases between them. Germline V gene data show CDR1 as MNHEY and CDR2 as SVGAGI. This CDR3 comprises 15 residues. The CDR3 sequence is CASSYRTEPNTEAFF. The CDR3 nucleotides are TGTGCCAGCAGTTACCGGACAGAGCCTAACACTGAAGCTTTCTTT.

This chain uses TRBV15 with TRBJ2-1; D remains ambiguous. In germline, CDR1 is LNHNV, CDR2 YYDKDF (reference sequence). This CDR3 region has 12 residues. Trimming took 0 bases from V and 11 from J, leaving 8 bases between them. The CDR3 DNA reads TGTGCCACCAGCAGAGATCACGGCAAGCAGTTCTTC. Amino acid sequence: CATSRDHGKQFF.

V usage is TRBV5-1 and J usage is TRBJ2-7, with D perhaps matching TRBD1 (6 bases). This CDR3 is built from 15 residues. V was shortened by 4 bases and J by 2 bases, with 16 bases between the two germline ends. Germline lookup yields CDR1 SGHRS and CDR2 YFSETQ. Here the CDR3 reads CASSPTLRGTYEQYF. Here the CDR3 DNA reads TGCGCCAGCAGCCCAACTCTCAGGGGCACCTACGAGCAGTACTTC.

The chain couples TRBV5-6 to TRBJ2-3; TRBD1 matches 10 bases. V dropped 2 bases and J dropped 0; count of bases not matched to a gene: 3. The CDR3 has 16 residues. Germline V gene data show CDR1 as SGHDT and CDR2 as YYEEEE. The CDR3 protein is CASSFGTGVSTDTQYF. The CDR3, as DNA: TGTGCCAGCAGCTTTGGGACAGGGGTTAGCACAGATACGCAGTATTTT.

This clone has just a few counts. The genes are TRBV21-1 and TRBJ1-6; the table's D gene call, TRBD1, was not cross checked with the DNA. TRBV21-1 is a known pseudogene. The CDR3 has 18 residues. The CDR3 nucleotides read TGTGCCAGCAGCATACCCCGACAGGGCCACTCCTATAATTCACCCCTCCACTTT. Protein product: CASSIPRQGHSYNSPLHF.

The chain employs TRBV18 and TRBJ2-1; 11 bases are shared with TRBD2. The trim removed 6 bases at V and 5 bases at J, leaving 6 bases unmatched. The CDR3 has 15 amino acids. Germline CDR1 is KGHSH and CDR2 is LQKENI. CDR3 amino acids: CASSLAGGPDNEQFF. The CDR3 bases are TGTGCCAGCTCGTTAGCGGGAGGGCCTGACAATGAGCAGTTCTTC.

To note about this clone: This sample also contains other DNA sequences that code for the same CDR3. The chain links TRBV2 to TRBJ1-1, with D possibly being TRBD1 (5 bases). V was shortened by 3 bases and J by 1 base, with 9 bases between the two germline ends. Germline CDR1 is SNHLY and CDR2 is FYNNEI. The CDR3 totals 14 residues. The CDR3 DNA follows: TGTGCCAGCAGTGAGCAGGGACCGAACACTGAAGCTTTCTTT. It is translated as CASSEQGPNTEAFF.

This clone was detected a few times. CDR3 in DNA: TGCGCCAGCAGCCCAGAGGACACCTCCTACGAGCAGTACTTC. Encoded protein: CASSPEDTSYEQYF. The genes are TRBV5-1 and TRBJ2-7; possible D gene TRBD1, 5 bases. Germline V gene sequence: CDR1 SGHRS, CDR2 YFSETQ. The CDR3 has 14 residues. With 4 bases removed from V and 0 bases from J, the gap between germline ends came to 11 bases.

The chain recombines TRBV29-1 with TRBJ2-5; maybe TRBD1 (5 bases). Trimming pared 7 bases from V and 7 bases from J, leaving 19 bases between. Germline lookup yields CDR1 SQVTM and CDR2 ANQGSEA. The CDR3 totals 13 residues. The CDR3 DNA sequence: TGCAGCGCATGTCCGCAGGGTCCGGGGACCCAGTACTTC. Its protein product is CSACPQGPGTQYF.

The genes are TRBV28 and TRBJ2-7, with unresolved D. The CDR3 consists of 12 residues. V gave up 2 bases and J gave up 2 bases, with 4 bases separating them. From germline, CDR1 is MDHEN and CDR2 SYDVKM. Here the CDR3 DNA reads TGTGCCAGCAGTTTACGAGCCTACGAGCAGTACTTC. Translation: CASSLRAYEQYF.

The chain has TRBV28 and TRBJ2-7, with 8 bases aligning to TRBD2. Germline values: CDR1 MDHEN, CDR2 SYDVKM. The junction had 4 bases not matched to a gene; V was cut back by 2 bases and J by 1 base. The CDR3 is 15 amino acids. CDR3 amino acids: CASSLTSGHSYEQYF. The CDR3 nucleotides read TGTGCCAGCAGTTTAACTAGCGGTCATTCCTACGAGCAGTACTTC.